This T cell receptor (beta chain) was profiled in a study of T cells in Graves' hyperthyroidism and ophthalmopathy. Reasons for excluding patients were uncontrolled infection, other autoimmune disease, pregnancy or lactation. There were TCR beta CDR3 regions amplified from RNA transcripts. Researchers ran a first-round RT-PCR on the TCR CDR3 using the HTBI primer set. Via MiXCR, TCRdb re-called the multiplex PCR reads, giving one row per CDR3 protein. This repertoire shows about 360,000 distinct CDR3 sequences, about 15% found once; its top ten account for roughly 25%. In its sample, this clonotype was seen many times. Its antigen is currently unknown. This CDR3 has 14 amino acids. CDR1 and CDR2 from the germline V gene are KGHSH and LQKENI. Trimming removed 8 bases from V and 1 base from J, with 14 bases in between. Broader study findings: Most thyroid clonotypes expanded above 0.001 appeared in blood too. Ophthalmopathy was told apart from stable hyperthyroidism by a 13 V-J model.

The chain is built from TRBV18 and TRBJ1-2; D remains ambiguous. The TCR was taken from a woman aged 18-35 years with Graves' hyperthyroidism that later progressed to Graves' ophthalmopathy. The sample consisted of blood. CDR3 amino acids: CASTVDRRNYGYTF. As DNA, the CDR3 is TGTGCCAGCACCGTAGACCGACGTAACTATGGCTACACCTTC.